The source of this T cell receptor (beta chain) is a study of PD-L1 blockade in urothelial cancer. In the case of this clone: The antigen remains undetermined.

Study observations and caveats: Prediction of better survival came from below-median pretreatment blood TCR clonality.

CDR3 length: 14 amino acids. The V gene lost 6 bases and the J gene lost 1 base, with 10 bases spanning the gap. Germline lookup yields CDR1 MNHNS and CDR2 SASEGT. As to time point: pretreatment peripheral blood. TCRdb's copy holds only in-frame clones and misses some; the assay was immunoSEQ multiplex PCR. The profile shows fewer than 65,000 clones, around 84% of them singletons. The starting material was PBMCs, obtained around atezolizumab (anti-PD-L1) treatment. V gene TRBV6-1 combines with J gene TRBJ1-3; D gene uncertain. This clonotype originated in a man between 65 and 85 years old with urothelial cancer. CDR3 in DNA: TGTGCCAGCAGCCCCGGAGGTTCTGGAAACACCATATATTTT. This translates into CASSPGGSGNTIYF.